One and the same sample provided the 7 T cell receptor beta chains below, sequenced in a study of blood T cell repertoires in COVID-19. Using immunoSEQ multiplex PCR, the repertoire was profiled, and TCRdb retains in-frame clones only, with some absent. The data contain around 130,000 clones, roughly three quarters of them singletons. Specimen: peripheral blood. The receptors originated from a human donor in a cohort sampled during active COVID-19.

This chain links TRBV5-8 with TRBJ2-5, with a possible D match to TRBD2 (7 bases). V was clipped by 3 bases and J by 0 bases, with 18 bases between them. The V gene's germline CDR1 is SGHTS and CDR2 YDEGEE. This CDR3 contains 17 residues. Here the CDR3 reads CASSSPGGTQYQETQYF. CDR3 sequence (DNA): TGTGCCAGCAGCTCCCCCGGGGGGACACAGTACCAAGAGACCCAGTACTTC.

The chain is built from TRBV6-5 and TRBJ1-1; TRBD1 matches 10 bases. The CDR3 length is 14 residues. Germline CDR1 and CDR2: MNHEY and SVGAGI. The junction had 4 bases not matched to a gene; V was cut back by 7 bases and J by 2 bases. This CDR3 is CASTRQGANTEAFF. CDR3 sequence (DNA): TGTGCCAGCACCCGACAGGGGGCAAACACTGAAGCTTTCTTT.

The CDR3 DNA is TGTGCCAGCAGCGCCCCGGGACAGGGCTCCTACGAGCAGTACTTC. Protein: CASSAPGQGSYEQYF. The chain couples TRBV11-2 to TRBJ2-7; 9 bases match TRBD1. The CDR3 spans 15 residues. The germline CDR1 and CDR2 sequences are SGHAT and FQNNGV. The junction had 5 bases not matched to a gene; V was cut back by 5 bases and J by 0 bases.

The chain couples TRBV3-1 (or the pseudogene TRBV3-2) to TRBJ2-7; TRBD2 matches at 10 bases. The trim removed 4 bases at V and 4 bases at J, leaving 1 base unmatched. The CDR3 runs 13 residues. Looked up from germline, CDR1 is LGHDT and CDR2 is YNNKEL (reference sequence). The CDR3 reads CASSLGLAYEQYF. CDR3 nucleotide sequence: TGTGCCAGCAGCCTGGGACTAGCGTACGAGCAGTACTTC.

The rearrangement uses TRBV3-1 (or the pseudogene TRBV3-2) and TRBJ2-7; 7 nucleotides agree with TRBD2. V was pared by 5 bases and J by 0 bases, with 4 bases of the junction left unmatched. Looked up from germline, CDR1 is LGHDT and CDR2 is YNNKEL (reference sequence). The CDR3 is made up of 14 amino acids. CDR3 loop: CASSFRGVSYEQYF. CDR3 nucleotides: TGTGCCAGCAGCTTTCGGGGGGTCTCCTACGAGCAGTACTTC.

The chain carries TRBV7-6 and TRBJ2-7, with D possibly TRBD1 on 6 matching bases. V shed 5 bases and J shed 3 bases, with 17 bases lying between them. The length of the CDR3 is 15 residues. Germline CDR1 reads SGHVS; CDR2 reads FNYEAQ. The CDR3 sequence is CASSPDAGDVYEQYF. CDR3 in DNA: TGTGCCAGCAGCCCAGATGCAGGGGATGTCTACGAGCAGTACTTC.

As concerns this clone: This CDR3 is also generated by other DNA sequences in the sample. V usage is TRBV29-1 and J usage is TRBJ1-1, with TRBD1 as a possible D gene (6 bases). Germline V gives CDR1 SQVTM, CDR2 ANQGSEA. Trimming removed 3 bases from V and 1 base from J, with 6 bases in between. The CDR3 loop spans 12 amino acids. The CDR3, as DNA: TGCAGCGTTGACAGGGGGAACACTGAAGCTTTCTTT. Its protein is CSVDRGNTEAFF.